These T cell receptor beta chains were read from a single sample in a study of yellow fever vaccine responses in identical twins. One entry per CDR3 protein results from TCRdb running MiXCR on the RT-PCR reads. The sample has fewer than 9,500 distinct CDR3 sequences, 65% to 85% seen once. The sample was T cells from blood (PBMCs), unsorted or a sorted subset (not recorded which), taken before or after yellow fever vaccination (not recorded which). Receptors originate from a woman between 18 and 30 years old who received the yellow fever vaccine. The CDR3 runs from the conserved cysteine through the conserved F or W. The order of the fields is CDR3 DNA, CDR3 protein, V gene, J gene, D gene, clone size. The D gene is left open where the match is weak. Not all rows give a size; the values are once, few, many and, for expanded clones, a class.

TGTGCCAGCACGAGGACGAACCCTGACAATGAGCAGTTCTTC	CASTRTNPDNEQFF	TRBV2	TRBJ2-1	NA	NA
TGCAGCGTTGGTAGAGGGATGAACACTGAAGCTTTCTTT	CSVGRGMNTEAFF	TRBV29-1	TRBJ1-1	NA	NA
TGTGCCAGCAGCCCCCGGACTAGCGGGGAAGAGACCCAGTACTTC	CASSPRTSGEETQYF	TRBV11-1	TRBJ2-5	TRBD2	NA
TGTGCCAGCAGCGTGAGACGGGACTCCTACGAGCAGTACTTC	CASSVRRDSYEQYF	TRBV9	TRBJ2-7	NA	few
TGTGCCACCAGCGACACGGGGGCCAACGGTGGCTACACCTTC	CATSDTGANGGYTF	TRBV24-1	TRBJ1-2	NA	once
TGCGCCAGCAGCCAGGGACTAGCCGATGAGCAGTTCTTC	CASSQGLADEQFF	TRBV5-1	TRBJ2-1	TRBD2	NA
TGTGCCAGCTCGACGACAGAACTATACACTGAAGCTTTCTTT	CASSTTELYTEAFF	TRBV18	TRBJ1-1	NA	NA
TGTGCCAGCAGCTCCCTTGGCGGGGGGGCAATGGATACGCAGTATTTT	CASSSLGGGAMDTQYF	TRBV13	TRBJ2-3	TRBD2	NA
TGTGCCAGCAGACTGACTAGCGGGAGTTCCTACGAGCAGTACTTC	CASRLTSGSSYEQYF	TRBV6-1	TRBJ2-7	TRBD2	NA
TGTGCCAGCAGCTTAGAGGGCCAGACAGAGCAGTACTTC	CASSLEGQTEQYF	TRBV11-1	TRBJ2-7	NA	NA
TGTGCTAGCAGGGTAGCACAAGAGACCCAGTACTTC	CASRVAQETQYF	TRBV2	TRBJ2-5	NA	NA